This T cell receptor beta chain was identified in a study of cytotoxic CD8 clonotypes in ibrutinib-treated CLL (dated by TCRdb to about 2021). Describing the broader study: The cohort was composed of around twelve relapsed/refractory and approximately 14 treatment-naive patients; IGHV unmutated status was identified in 17 patients. The response samples were drawn at a median of roughly twelve months into treatment, with a range of roughly 6 to 40 months. Responses were partial in some 24 patients and complete in 2; after median around 72 months follow-up, about 14 stayed in remission and 12 progressed. Every sample from remission and from progressive disease was obtained while the patients were still on ibrutinib. Longitudinal samples were obtainable from about 30% of the 86 participants in the trial. On average, each sample yielded about 260,000 productive templates and 85,000 to 95,000 productive rearrangements. Cryopreserved peripheral blood mononuclear cells were obtained before treatment, at response, and at either sustained remission or disease progression. Beyond this particular receptor, the publication reports: Public clonotypes were rare and either shrank or stayed stable during treatment, and the rise in clonality at ibrutinib response reflected expansion of private clonotypes. At baseline, clonality was higher than in age-matched healthy donors and showed a strong correlation with circulating CD8+ T-cell counts. Clonality rose at ibrutinib response, remained stable during sustained remission, and dropped back toward baseline at progression. Lymph node repertoires were not examined, and the timing of sampling was not matched between patients in sustained remission and those whose disease progressed.

This clone has just one count. Its recognized antigen is unknown. Base qualities are missing; no much larger clone stands one base away. Interpreted using the paper, the time point label stands for: approximately 2 years on ibrutinib. For TCR beta library preparation, around 2.2 micrograms of genomic DNA was extracted from cryopreserved PBMCs. Longitudinal blood samples from CLL patients on ibrutinib monotherapy were analyzed using high-throughput TCR beta sequencing. The patients were enrolled in a single-center, open-label phase 2 trial of ibrutinib monotherapy. Reading the germline V gene gives CDR1 SNHLY and CDR2 FYNNEI. Inclusive of the bounding cysteine and phenylalanine, the CDR3 is 15 residues long. Just CDR3 DNA is preserved here, 45 bases in frame from base 1. V ends up 5 bases short and J 8 bases short, with an unmatched junction base count of 10. The goal of deep resolution MiSeq sequencing was a depth between 1 in 1 million and 1 in 200,000 T cells, and coverage averaged 10x per clonotype. The immunoSEQ hsTCRB Kit was used to generate TCR beta libraries. The authors' analysis ran thus. The data were analyzed with ImmunoSEQ Analyzer and ImmunoSEQ Data Assistant, and V, D and J gene assignments followed IMGT definitions. Clonality, which ranges from 0 to 1, was calculated as one minus the normalized Shannon entropy of productive rearrangement frequencies. Only overrepresented clonotypes making up at least 0.05% of each patient's repertoire were included in the public clonotype analysis. Approximately 14 age-matched healthy donor repertoires from immuneACCESS were used as controls for clonality. In TCRdb, the immuneACCESS table is reduced to in-frame sequences with V and J assigned. These tables do not hold every clone; where another copy was compared, an unresolved V gene accounts for under half, and the others remain unexplained. V and J calls plus clone size are reproduced from that table; the DNA served to infer D and trimming. The table for this sample lists roughly 160,000 clones; under 90% of them were counted only once. Over 4.5% of the sample is taken by the ten largest.

This sequence was found in a human donor with chronic lymphocytic leukemia. Recombination connected TRBV2 to TRBJ2-2, and 8 bases in between align with TRBD2. Sample: PBMCs, taken after 24 months of ibrutinib treatment. The nucleotides read TGTGCCAGCAGTAATAAGGGACTAGTATCAGGGGAGCTGTTTTTT. It is translated as CASSNKGLVSGELFF. Extended through the reference TRBV2 and TRBJ2-2 proteins, this CDR3 yields the full variable domain: EPEVTQTPSHQVTQMGQEVILRCVPISNHLYFYWYRQILGQKVEFLVSFYNNEISEKSEIFDDQFSVERPDGSNFTLKIRSTKLEDSAMYFCASSNKGLVSGELFFGEGSRLTVL.